This TCR beta chain is from a study of identical twins. Study results and caveats: Insertion counts were lower in abundant cord blood beta clonotypes, a trend that memory repertoires did not show.

Carrying unique molecular identifiers, the cDNA also gained a universal primer site through template switching. TCRdb reprocessed the 5' RACE reads via MiXCR and lists one record per CDR3 protein. The sample lists hundreds of thousands of distinct CDR3 sequences; roughly 18% were seen once. This clonotype came up a few times. Its cognate antigen is unknown. These same records also appear under a second study, on T cells expressing NK-cell markers. That source adds: Investigators obtained TCR beta repertoires from sorted CD3+CD56+NKG2C+, CD3+CD56+NKG2C- and CD3+CD56-NKG2C+ T cells. In 5 or 6 donors, dominant CD3+CD56+NKG2C+ clonotypes ranked among the top 10 CD8+ clonotypes.

The receptor was isolated from a young woman in good health. The sample comprised PBMCs.

CDR3 loop: CASSVQGDGTEAFF. DNA for the CDR3: TGCGCCAGCAGCGTACAGGGTGATGGCACTGAAGCTTTCTTT. The chain couples TRBV5-1 to TRBJ1-1, with D possibly being TRBD1 (6 bases). The V end was cut by 4 bases, the J end by 4 bases, with 14 bases between. Germline V gene sequence: CDR1 SGHRS, CDR2 YFSETQ. The CDR3 extends over 14 amino acids.